The present T cell receptor (beta chain) was sequenced within a study of CD8 T cells in Susac syndrome. Random hexamers were used to reverse transcribe the RNA input (roughly 0.5 to 1 ug). Amplification of TCR beta CDR3 was carried out by immunoSEQ multiplex PCR, which covered 54 Vbeta and 13 Jbeta segments. TCRdb redid the calling of the immunoSEQ multiplex PCR reads with MiXCR, one entry per CDR3 protein. The sample consists of about 110,000 distinct CDR3 sequences, roughly 94% of them appearing once. Trimming stripped 5 bases from V and 16 bases from J, with 24 bases between. The CDR3 consists of 15 residues. CDR1 is SGHVS, CDR2 FQNEAQ, per germline.

V is TRBV7-8 and J is TRBJ1-6; a weak D match, TRBD1 (6 bases). The specimen sequenced was CD8+ T cells from PBMCs. This sequence was found in a human donor with Susac syndrome. The CDR3 DNA reads TGTGCCAGCAGCCCCCCCGGGCAGGGGCAGGCTATTCTCCACTTT. Residues: CASSPPGQGQAILHF.